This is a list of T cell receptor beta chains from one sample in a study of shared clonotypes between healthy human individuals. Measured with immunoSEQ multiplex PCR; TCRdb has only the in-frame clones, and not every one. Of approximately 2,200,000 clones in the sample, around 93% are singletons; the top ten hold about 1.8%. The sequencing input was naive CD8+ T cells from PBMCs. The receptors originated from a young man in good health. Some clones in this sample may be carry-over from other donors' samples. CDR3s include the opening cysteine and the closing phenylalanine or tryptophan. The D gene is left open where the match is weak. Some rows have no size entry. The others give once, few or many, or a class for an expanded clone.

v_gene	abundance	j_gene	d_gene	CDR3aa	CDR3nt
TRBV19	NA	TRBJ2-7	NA	CASSPRSLPDEQYF	TGTGCCAGTAGTCCTCGGTCCCTTCCAGACGAGCAGTACTTC
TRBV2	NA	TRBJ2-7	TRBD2	CATTVRLAGNYEQYF	TGTGCCACAACCGTCAGACTAGCGGGTAACTACGAGCAGTACTTC
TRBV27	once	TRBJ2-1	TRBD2	CASSLSREGRNEQFF	TGTGCCAGCAGTTTATCTCGGGAGGGGCGCAATGAGCAGTTCTTC
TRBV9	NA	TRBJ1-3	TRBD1	CASSVNRGDSGNTIYF	TGTGCCAGCAGCGTAAACAGGGGGGACTCTGGAAACACCATATATTTT
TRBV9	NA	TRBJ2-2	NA	CASGRPGQFEVPGELFF	TGTGCCAGCGGTCGCCCAGGACAGTTTGAGGTGCCCGGGGAGCTGTTTTTT
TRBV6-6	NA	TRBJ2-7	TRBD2	CASRRLAGEVHEQYF	TGTGCCAGCAGAAGACTAGCGGGAGAAGTCCACGAGCAGTACTTC
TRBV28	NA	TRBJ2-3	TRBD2	CASSLQGLSGRIADTQYF	TGTGCCAGCAGTCTCCAGGGTCTTAGCGGGAGGATCGCAGATACGCAGTATTTT
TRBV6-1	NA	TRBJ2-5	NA	CASNPWSSSGETQYF	TGTGCCAGCAACCCCTGGAGCAGCTCGGGAGAGACCCAGTACTTC
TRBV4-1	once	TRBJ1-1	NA	CASSHGGGNTEAFF	TGCGCCAGCAGCCATGGGGGGGGTAACACTGAAGCTTTCTTT
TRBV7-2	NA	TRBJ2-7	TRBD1	CASSFGQGSYEQYF	TGTGCCAGCAGTTTTGGACAGGGTTCCTACGAGCAGTACTTC
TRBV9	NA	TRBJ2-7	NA	CASSGRDNYEQYF	TGTGCCAGCAGCGGCCGGGACAACTACGAGCAGTACTTC
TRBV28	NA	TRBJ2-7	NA	CASSLSFGGIGVQYF	TGTGCCAGCAGTTTATCGTTTGGGGGTATCGGCGTGCAGTACTTC
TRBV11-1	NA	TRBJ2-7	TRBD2	CASSIHSGSAYEQYF	TGTGCCAGCAGCATACATAGCGGGAGTGCCTACGAGCAGTACTTC
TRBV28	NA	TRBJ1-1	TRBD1	CASSSPDRGNTEAFF	TGTGCCAGCAGTTCACCGGACAGGGGGAACACTGAAGCTTTCTTT
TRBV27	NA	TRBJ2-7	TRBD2	CASSLSGGNEQYF	TGTGCCAGCAGTTTGAGCGGGGGCAACGAGCAGTACTTC
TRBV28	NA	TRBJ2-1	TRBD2	CASSSPGREGSHEQFF	TGTGCCAGCAGTTCCCCCGGGCGGGAGGGATCCCATGAGCAGTTCTTC
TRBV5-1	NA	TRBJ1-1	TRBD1	CASSSGQEGEAFF	TGCGCCAGCAGCTCGGGACAGGAGGGGGAAGCTTTCTTT
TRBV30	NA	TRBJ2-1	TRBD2	CAWRGLAGYEQFF	TGTGCCTGGAGGGGACTAGCGGGATATGAGCAGTTCTTC
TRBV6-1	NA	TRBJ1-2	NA	CASSLLDTVYTF	TGTGCCAGCAGCCTCCTCGACACAGTCTACACCTTC
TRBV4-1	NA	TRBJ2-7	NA	CASSLHGGTVEQYF	TGCGCCAGCAGCCTTCACGGGGGGACAGTCGAGCAGTACTTC
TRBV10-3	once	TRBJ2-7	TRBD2	CAIRGGSNYEQYF	TGTGCCATACGGGGGGGATCAAACTACGAGCAGTACTTC
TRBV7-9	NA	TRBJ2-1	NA	CASSLGSSSYNEQFF	TGTGCCAGCAGCCTTGGATCGAGCTCCTACAATGAGCAGTTCTTC
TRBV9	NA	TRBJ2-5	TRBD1	CASSGGTAQQETQYF	TGTGCCAGCAGCGGGGGGACAGCTCAACAAGAGACCCAGTACTTC
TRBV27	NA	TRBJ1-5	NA	CASRPLVRGGNQPQHF	TGTGCCAGCAGGCCCCTTGTGAGGGGCGGAAATCAGCCCCAGCATTTT
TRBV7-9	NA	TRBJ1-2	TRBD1	CASSSPNTDRPNYGYTF	TGTGCCAGCAGCTCCCCTAATACGGACAGGCCTAACTATGGCTACACCTTC
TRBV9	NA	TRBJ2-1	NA	CASSDHYSGDNEQFF	TGTGCCAGCAGCGACCACTACTCCGGGGACAATGAGCAGTTCTTC
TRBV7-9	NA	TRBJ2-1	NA	CASSFSPLGTAEFF	TGTGCCAGCAGCTTCTCCCCCCTGGGGACTGCGGAATTCTTC
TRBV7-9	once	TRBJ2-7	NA	CASSLVGTGYEQYF	TGTGCCAGCAGCTTAGTGGGGACGGGCTACGAGCAGTACTTC
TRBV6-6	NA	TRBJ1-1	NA	CASSYSWGNTEAFF	TGTGCCAGCAGTTACTCATGGGGGAACACTGAAGCTTTCTTT